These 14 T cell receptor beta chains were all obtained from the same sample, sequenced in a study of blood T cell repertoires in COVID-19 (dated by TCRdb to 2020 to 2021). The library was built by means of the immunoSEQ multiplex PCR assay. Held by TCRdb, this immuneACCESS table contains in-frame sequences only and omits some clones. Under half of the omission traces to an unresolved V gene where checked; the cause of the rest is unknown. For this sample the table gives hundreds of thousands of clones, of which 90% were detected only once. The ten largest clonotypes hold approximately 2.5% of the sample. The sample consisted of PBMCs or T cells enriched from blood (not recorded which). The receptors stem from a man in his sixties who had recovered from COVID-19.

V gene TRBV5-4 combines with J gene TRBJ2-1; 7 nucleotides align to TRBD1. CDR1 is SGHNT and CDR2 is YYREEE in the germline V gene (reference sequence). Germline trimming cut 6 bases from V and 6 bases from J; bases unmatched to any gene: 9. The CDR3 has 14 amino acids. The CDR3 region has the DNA TGTGCCAGCATACAGCAGGGGGTGGGCAATGAGCAGTTCTTC. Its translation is CASIQQGVGNEQFF.

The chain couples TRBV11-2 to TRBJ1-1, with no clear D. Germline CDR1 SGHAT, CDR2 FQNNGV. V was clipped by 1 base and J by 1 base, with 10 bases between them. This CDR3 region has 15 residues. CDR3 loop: CASSLVHRSNTEAFF. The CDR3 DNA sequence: TGTGCCAGCAGCTTAGTCCACAGATCGAACACTGAAGCTTTCTTT.

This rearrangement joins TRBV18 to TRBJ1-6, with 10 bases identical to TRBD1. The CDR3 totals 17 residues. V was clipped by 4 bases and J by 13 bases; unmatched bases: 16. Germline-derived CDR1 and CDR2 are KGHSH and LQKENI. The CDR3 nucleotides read TGTGCCAGCTCACGGGAAGAGGCGGGGACAGGGGCCGTCCCCCTCCACTTT. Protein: CASSREEAGTGAVPLHF.

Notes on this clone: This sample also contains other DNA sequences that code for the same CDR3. The chain's CDR3 is CASSQNTEAFF. CDR3 DNA sequence: TGTGCCAGCAGTCAAAACACTGAAGCTTTCTTT. The rearrangement uses TRBV12-3 or TRBV12-4 and TRBJ1-1; D call uncertain. The CDR3 totals 11 residues. V shed 5 bases and J shed 2 bases, with 3 bases lying between them.

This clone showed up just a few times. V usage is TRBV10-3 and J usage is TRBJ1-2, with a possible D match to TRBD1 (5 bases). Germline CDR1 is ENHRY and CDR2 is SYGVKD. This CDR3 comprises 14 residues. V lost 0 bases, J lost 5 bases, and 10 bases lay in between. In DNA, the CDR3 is TGTGCCATCAGTGAGTCGAAGGGGCCTTATGGCTACACCTTC. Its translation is CAISESKGPYGYTF.

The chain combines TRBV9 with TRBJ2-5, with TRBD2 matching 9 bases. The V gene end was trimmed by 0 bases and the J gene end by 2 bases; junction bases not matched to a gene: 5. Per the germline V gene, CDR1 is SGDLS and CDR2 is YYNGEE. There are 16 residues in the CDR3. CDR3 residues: CASSVAVTSGQETQYF. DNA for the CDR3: TGTGCCAGCAGCGTAGCTGTGACTAGCGGACAAGAGACCCAGTACTTC.

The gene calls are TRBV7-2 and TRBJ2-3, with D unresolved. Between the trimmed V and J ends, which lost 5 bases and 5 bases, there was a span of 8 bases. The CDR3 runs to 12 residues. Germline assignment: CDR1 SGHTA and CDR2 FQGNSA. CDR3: CASSRDLDTQYF. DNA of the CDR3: TGTGCCAGCAGCCGAGATCTAGATACGCAGTATTTT.

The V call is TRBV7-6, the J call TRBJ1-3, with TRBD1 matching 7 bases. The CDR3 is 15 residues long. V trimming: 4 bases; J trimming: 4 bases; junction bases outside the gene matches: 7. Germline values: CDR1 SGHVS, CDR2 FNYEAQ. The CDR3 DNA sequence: TGTGCCAGCAGCTCAACGACAGGGCTCGGAAACACCATATATTTT. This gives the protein CASSSTTGLGNTIYF.

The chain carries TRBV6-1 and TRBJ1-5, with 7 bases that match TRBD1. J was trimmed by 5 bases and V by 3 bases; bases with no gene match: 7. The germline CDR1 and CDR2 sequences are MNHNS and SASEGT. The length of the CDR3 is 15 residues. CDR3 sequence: CASSDRIGGDQPQHF. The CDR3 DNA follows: TGTGCCAGCAGTGATCGAATAGGGGGCGATCAGCCCCAGCATTTT.

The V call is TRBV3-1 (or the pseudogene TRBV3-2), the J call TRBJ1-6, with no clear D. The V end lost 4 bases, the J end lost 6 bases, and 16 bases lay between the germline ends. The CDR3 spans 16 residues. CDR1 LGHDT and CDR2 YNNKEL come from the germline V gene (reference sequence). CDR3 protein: CASSRNSPTPNSPLHF. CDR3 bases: TGTGCCAGCAGCCGCAACAGCCCGACCCCTAATTCACCCCTCCACTTT.

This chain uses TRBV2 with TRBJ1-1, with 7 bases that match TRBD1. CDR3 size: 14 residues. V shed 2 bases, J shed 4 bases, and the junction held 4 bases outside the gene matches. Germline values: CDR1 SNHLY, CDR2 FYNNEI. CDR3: CASSEPPGGTEAFF. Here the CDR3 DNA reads TGTGCCAGCAGTGAACCACCAGGGGGCACTGAAGCTTTCTTT.

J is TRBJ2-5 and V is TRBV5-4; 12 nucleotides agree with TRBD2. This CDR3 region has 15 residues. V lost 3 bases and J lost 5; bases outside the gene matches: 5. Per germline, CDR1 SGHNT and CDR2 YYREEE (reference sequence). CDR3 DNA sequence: TGTGCCAGCAGCTCACTAGCGGGAGGCAGGGAGACCCAGTACTTC. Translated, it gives CASSSLAGGRETQYF.

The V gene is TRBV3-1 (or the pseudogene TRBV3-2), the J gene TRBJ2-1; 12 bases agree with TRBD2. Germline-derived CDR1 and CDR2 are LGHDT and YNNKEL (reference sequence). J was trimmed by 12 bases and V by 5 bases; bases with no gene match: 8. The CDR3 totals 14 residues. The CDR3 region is CASSVQLAGGLQFF. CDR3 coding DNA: TGTGCCAGCAGCGTACAACTAGCGGGAGGATTGCAGTTCTTC.

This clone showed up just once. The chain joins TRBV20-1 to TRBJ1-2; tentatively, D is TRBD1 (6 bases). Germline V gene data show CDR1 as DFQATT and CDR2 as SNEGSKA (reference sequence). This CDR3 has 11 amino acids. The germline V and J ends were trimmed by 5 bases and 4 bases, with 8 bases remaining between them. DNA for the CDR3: TGCAGTGCTCGGACAGCCTATGGCTACACCTTC. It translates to CSARTAYGYTF.